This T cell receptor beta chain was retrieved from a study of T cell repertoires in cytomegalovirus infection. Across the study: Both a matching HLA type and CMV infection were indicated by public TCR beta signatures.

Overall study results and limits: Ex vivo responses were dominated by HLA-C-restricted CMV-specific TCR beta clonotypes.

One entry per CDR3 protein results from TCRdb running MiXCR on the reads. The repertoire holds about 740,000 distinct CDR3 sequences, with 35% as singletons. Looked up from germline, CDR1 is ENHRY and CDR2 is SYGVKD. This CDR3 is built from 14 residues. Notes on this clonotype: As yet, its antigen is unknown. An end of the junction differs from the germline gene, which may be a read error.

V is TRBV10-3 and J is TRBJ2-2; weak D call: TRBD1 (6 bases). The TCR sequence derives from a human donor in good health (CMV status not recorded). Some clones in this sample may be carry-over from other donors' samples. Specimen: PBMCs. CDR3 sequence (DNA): TGTGCCATCACTGAGACAGGGAACACCGGGGAGCTGTTTTTT. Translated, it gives CAITETGNTGELFF.